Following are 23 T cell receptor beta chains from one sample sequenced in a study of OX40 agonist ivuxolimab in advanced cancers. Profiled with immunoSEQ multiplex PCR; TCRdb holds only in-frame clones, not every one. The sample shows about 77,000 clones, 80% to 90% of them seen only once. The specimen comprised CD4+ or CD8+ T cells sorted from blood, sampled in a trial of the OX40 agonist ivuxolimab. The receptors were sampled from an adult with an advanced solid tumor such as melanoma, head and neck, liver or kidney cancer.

CDR3 DNA: TGCGCCAGCAGCAATCCGGGACAACCTGTCACCTTC. The encoded protein is CASSNPGQPVTF. The chain links TRBV10-1 to TRBJ1-2; possibly TRBD1 for D (6 bases). V was clipped by 6 bases and J by 13 bases, with 18 bases between them. From germline, CDR1 is WNHNN and CDR2 SYGVQD (reference sequence). This CDR3 is 12 amino acids long.

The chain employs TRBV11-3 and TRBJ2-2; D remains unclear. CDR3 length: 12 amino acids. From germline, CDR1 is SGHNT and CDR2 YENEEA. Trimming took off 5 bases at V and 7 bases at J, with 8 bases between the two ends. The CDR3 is CASSTRGGELFF. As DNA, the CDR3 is TGTGCCAGCAGCACACGTGGCGGGGAGCTGTTTTTT.

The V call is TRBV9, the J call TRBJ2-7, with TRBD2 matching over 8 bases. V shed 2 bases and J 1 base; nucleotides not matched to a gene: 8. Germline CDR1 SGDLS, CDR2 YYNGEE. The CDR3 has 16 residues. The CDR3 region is CASSVGEIAGSYEQYF. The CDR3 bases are TGTGCCAGCAGCGTCGGGGAGATAGCGGGATCCTACGAGCAGTACTTC.

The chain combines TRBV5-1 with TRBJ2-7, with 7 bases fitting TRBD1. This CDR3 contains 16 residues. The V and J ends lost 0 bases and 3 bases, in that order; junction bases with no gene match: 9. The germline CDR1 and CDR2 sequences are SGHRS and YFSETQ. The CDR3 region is CASSLGGTARIYEQYF. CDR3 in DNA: TGCGCCAGCAGCTTGGGGGGGACAGCTCGGATCTACGAGCAGTACTTC. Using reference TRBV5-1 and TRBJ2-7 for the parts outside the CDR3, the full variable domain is KAGVTQTPRYLIKTRGQQVTLSCSPISGHRSVSWYQQTPGQGLQFLFEYFSETQRNKGNFPGRFSGRQFSNSRSEMNVSTLELGDSALYLCASSLGGTARIYEQYFGPGTRLTVT.

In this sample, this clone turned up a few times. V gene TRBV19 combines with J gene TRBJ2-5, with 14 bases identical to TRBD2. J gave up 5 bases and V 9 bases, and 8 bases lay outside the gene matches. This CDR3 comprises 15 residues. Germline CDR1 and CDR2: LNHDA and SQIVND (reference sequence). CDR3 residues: CARGTSGGPGETQYF. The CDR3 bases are TGTGCCAGGGGGACTAGCGGGGGCCCAGGTGAGACCCAGTACTTC.

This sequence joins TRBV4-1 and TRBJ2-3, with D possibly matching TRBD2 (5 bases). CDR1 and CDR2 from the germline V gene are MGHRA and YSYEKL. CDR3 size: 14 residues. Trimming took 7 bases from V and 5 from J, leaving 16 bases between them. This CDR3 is CASTRDSRIDTQYF. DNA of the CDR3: TGCGCCAGCACCCGGGATAGCCGGATAGATACGCAGTATTTT.

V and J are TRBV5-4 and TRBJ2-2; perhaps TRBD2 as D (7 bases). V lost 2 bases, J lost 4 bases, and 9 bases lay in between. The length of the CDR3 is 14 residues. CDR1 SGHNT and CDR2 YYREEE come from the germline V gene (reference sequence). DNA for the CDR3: TGTGCCAGCAGCTTCGGGGGGCCCACCGGGGAGCTGTTTTTT. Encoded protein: CASSFGGPTGELFF.

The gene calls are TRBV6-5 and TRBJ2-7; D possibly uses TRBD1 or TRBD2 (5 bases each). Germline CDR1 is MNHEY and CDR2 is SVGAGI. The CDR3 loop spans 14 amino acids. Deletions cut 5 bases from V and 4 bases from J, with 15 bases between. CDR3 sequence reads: CASSNGRGPYEQYF. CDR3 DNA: TGTGCCAGCAGTAACGGACGGGGACCTTACGAGCAGTACTTC.

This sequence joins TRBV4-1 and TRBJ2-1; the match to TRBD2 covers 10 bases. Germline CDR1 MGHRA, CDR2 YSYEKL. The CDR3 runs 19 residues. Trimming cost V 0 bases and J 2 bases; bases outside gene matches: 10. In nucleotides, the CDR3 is TGCGCCAGCAGCCAAGAAGCCTATAAACTAGCGGGAACCTACAATGAGCAGTTCTTC. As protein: CASSQEAYKLAGTYNEQFF.

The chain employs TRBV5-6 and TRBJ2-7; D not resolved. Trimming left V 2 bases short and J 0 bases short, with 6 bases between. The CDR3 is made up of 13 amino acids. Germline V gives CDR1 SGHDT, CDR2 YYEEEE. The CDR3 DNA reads TGTGCCAGCAGCTTTGACGGCTCCTACGAGCAGTACTTC. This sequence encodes CASSFDGSYEQYF.

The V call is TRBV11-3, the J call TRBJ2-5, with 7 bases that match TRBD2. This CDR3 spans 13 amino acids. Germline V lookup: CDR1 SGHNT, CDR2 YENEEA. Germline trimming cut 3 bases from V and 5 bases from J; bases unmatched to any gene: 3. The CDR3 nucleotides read TGTGCCAGCAGCTTTGAGGGAGGGGAGACCCAGTACTTC. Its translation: CASSFEGGETQYF.

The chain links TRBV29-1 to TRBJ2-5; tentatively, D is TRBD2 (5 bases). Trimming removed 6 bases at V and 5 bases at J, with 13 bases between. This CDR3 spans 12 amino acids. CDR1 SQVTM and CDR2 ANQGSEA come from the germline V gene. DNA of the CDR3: TGCAGCGTCCTTGAGGGTGGGGAGACCCAGTACTTC. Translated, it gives CSVLEGGETQYF.

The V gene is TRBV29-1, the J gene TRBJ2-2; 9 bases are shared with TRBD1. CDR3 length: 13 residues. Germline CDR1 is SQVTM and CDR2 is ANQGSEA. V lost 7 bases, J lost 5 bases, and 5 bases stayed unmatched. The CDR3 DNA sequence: TGCAGCGCAGGACAGGGGCCGACCGGGGAGCTGTTTTTT. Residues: CSAGQGPTGELFF.

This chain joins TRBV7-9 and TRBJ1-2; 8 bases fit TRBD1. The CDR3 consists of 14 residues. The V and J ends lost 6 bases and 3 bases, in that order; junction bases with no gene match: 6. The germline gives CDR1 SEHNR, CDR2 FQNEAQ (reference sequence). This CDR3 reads CASRSDRVDYGYTF. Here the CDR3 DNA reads TGTGCCAGCAGGTCGGACAGGGTCGACTATGGCTACACCTTC. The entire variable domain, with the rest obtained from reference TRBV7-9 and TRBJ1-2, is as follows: DTGVSQNPRHKITKRGQNVTFRCDPISEHNRLYWYRQTLGQGPEFLTYFQNEAQLEKSRLLSDRFSAERPKGSFSTLEIQRTEQGDSAMYLCASRSDRVDYGYTFGSGTRLTVV.

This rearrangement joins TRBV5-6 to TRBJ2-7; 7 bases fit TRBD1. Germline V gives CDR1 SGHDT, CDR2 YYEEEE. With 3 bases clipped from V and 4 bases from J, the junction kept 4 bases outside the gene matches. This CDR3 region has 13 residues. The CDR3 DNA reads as TGTGCCAGCAGCTCGGGACAGTCTTACGAGCAGTACTTC. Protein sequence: CASSSGQSYEQYF.

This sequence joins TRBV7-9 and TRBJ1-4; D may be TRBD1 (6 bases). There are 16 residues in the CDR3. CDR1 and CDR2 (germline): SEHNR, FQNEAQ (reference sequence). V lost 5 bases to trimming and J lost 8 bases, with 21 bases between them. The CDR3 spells CASSLRGRGGNEKLFF. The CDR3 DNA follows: TGTGCCAGCAGCCTCAGGGGCAGGGGAGGAAACGAAAAACTGTTTTTT.

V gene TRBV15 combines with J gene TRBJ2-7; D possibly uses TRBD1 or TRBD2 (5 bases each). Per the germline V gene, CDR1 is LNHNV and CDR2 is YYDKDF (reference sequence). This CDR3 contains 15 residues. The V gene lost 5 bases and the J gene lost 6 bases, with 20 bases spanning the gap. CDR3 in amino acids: CATSASRRTGAEQYF. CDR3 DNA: TGTGCCACCAGCGCTTCCAGGAGGACTGGGGCCGAGCAGTACTTC.

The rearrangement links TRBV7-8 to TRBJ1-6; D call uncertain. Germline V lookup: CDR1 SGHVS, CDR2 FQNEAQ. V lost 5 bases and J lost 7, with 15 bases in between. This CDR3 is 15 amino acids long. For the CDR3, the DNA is TGTGCCAGCAGCCCCCGCCCCGGCGGAAATTCACCCCTCCACTTT. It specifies CASSPRPGGNSPLHF.

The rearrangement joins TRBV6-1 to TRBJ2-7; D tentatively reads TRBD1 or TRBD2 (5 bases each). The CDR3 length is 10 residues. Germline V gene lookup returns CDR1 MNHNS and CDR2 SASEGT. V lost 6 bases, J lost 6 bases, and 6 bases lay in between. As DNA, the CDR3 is TGTGCCAGCAGGAGGGGCGAGCAGTACTTC. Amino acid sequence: CASRRGEQYF.

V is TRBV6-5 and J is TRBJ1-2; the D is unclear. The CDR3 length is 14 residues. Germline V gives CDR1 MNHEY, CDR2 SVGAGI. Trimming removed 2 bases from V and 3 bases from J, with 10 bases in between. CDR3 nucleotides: TGTGCCAGCAGTTACGATGACATGGACTATGGCTACACCTTC. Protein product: CASSYDDMDYGYTF.

CDR3 nucleotides: TGTGCCACCAGCTTGCTTAGGACAGGGGAGGAAAAACTGTTTTTT. Translation gives CATSLLRTGEEKLFF. The chain uses TRBV15 and TRBJ1-4; 9 nucleotides align to TRBD1. The ends lost 5 bases at V and 8 bases at J; junction bases unmatched: 9. This CDR3 has 15 residues. Germline CDR1 reads LNHNV; CDR2 reads YYDKDF (reference sequence).

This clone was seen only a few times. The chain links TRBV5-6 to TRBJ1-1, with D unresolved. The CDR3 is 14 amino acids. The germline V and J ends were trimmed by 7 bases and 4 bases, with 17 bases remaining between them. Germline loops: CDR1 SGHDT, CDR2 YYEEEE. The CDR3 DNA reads TGTGCCAGCGACCAAGTTAAGGGCTCCACTGAAGCTTTCTTT. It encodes CASDQVKGSTEAFF.

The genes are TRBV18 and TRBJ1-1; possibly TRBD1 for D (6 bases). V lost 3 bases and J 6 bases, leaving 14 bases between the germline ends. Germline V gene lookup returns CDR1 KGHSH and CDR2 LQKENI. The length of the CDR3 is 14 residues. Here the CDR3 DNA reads TGTGCCAGCTCACCGTGGGGGCGCGAGGCTGAAGCTTTCTTT. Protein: CASSPWGREAEAFF.